This is a list of T cell receptor beta chains from one sample in a study of shared clonotypes between healthy human individuals. Generated by immunoSEQ multiplex PCR, the TCRdb table keeps only in-frame clones and is missing some. This sample has about 490,000 clones, with about three quarters found just once. The sequencing input was PBMCs. These receptors came from a woman aged 40 to 50 in good health. Some clones in this sample may be carry-over from other donors' samples. CDR3s include the opening cysteine and the closing phenylalanine or tryptophan. A D gene is named only where the DNA matches it firmly. The listing skips clone size in some rows; elsewhere it reads once, few, many or a size class.

d_call	v_call	clone_size	j_call	cdr3_nt	cdr3_aa
TRBD2	TRBV9	NA	TRBJ2-3	TGTGCCAGCAGCTGGACTAGCTGGTCTAGCACAGATACGCAGTATTTT	CASSWTSWSSTDTQYF
NA	TRBV4-2	NA	TRBJ1-4	TGTGCCAGCAGCCAAGTCGGGCTCCGGGGGCAAGGTGAAAAACTGTTTTTT	CASSQVGLRGQGEKLFF
TRBD1	TRBV10-3	NA	TRBJ2-6	TGTGCCATCAGTGAGTCTGGGGGTAGGGGACAGGGGTTTCCCCTCTCTGGGGCCAACGTCCTGACTTTC	CAISESGGRGQGFPLSGANVLTF
TRBD1	TRBV16	NA	TRBJ2-1	TGTGCCAGCAGCCAAGCACAGGGGGCGTTGGGTGAGCAGTTCTTC	CASSQAQGALGEQFF
TRBD2	TRBV7-8	medium-sized	TRBJ2-7	TGTGCCAGCAGCTTTTTAGCGGGACGAAGCCTAGGGAACTACGAGCAGTACTTC	CASSFLAGRSLGNYEQYF
NA	TRBV14	NA	TRBJ2-7	TGTGCCAGCAGCCCCTGGGGGTGGCAGGGGTCCTACGAGCAGTACTTC	CASSPWGWQGSYEQYF
TRBD2	TRBV9	NA	TRBJ2-1	TGTGCCAGCAGCGTTAGCGGGAGGGGGCCCAATGAGCAGTTCTTC	CASSVSGRGPNEQFF
NA	TRBV6-6	once	TRBJ1-5	TGTGCCAGCAGTTACGGATTCAATCAGCCCCAGCATTTT	CASSYGFNQPQHF
TRBD1	TRBV19	NA	TRBJ1-5	TGTGCCAGTACCCCCCAGGGAGGGCAGGGGGCTCAGCCCCAGCATTTT	CASTPQGGQGAQPQHF
TRBD2	TRBV7-2	once	TRBJ2-1	TGTGCCAGCAAGGGGAGGGCCGAGTATGAGCAGTTCTTC	CASKGRAEYEQFF
NA	TRBV6-6	few	TRBJ2-4	TGTGCCAGCTCACCCGGAGGGGTAAACATTCAGTACTTC	CASSPGGVNIQYF
TRBD1	TRBV28	NA	TRBJ2-3	TGTGCCAGCAGTCTCCCCGCCGGGACAGGGATCGCAGATACGCAGTATTTT	CASSLPAGTGIADTQYF
TRBD1	TRBV7-2	NA	TRBJ2-5	TGTGCCAGCACCGAGACAGGGAAAGAGACCCAGTACTTC	CASTETGKETQYF
NA	TRBV29-1	NA	TRBJ1-2	TGCAGCGTGGGTACACCAGGGGTTAACCCTGGCTACACCTTC	CSVGTPGVNPGYTF
NA	TRBV15	NA	TRBJ2-3	TGTGCCACCAGCAGAGACCCCTCGACGCAGTATTTT	CATSRDPSTQYF
TRBD1	TRBV5-1	NA	TRBJ2-7	TGCGCCAGCAGCTTCCAGACAGGGTCGAACGAGCAGTACTTC	CASSFQTGSNEQYF
TRBD2	TRBV30	NA	TRBJ2-1	TGTGCCCAGAGGGTCGGCGGGAGAGGTCTTAATGAGCAGTTCTTC	CAQRVGGRGLNEQFF
NA	TRBV21-1	once	TRBJ2-3	TGTGCCAGCAGCATCCGGGACACCACTAGCACAGATACGCAGTATTTT	CASSIRDTTSTDTQYF
TRBD1	TRBV2	NA	TRBJ1-2	TGTGCCAGCAGTCCTAACAGGGGAACTGGCTACACCTTC	CASSPNRGTGYTF
NA	TRBV21-1	NA	TRBJ2-7	TGTGCCAGCAGCAAAGCGAAGCGGGAGGTGACCTACGAGCAGTACTTC	CASSKAKREVTYEQYF
NA	TRBV9	NA	TRBJ2-5	TGTGCCAGCAGCGGCATTCTAGGGGGGGAGACCCAGTACTTC	CASSGILGGETQYF
TRBD1	TRBV19	NA	TRBJ2-7	TGTGCCAGTAGTATTTTGGTAGGGGGCGACTACGAGCAGTACTTC	CASSILVGGDYEQYF
NA	TRBV19	once	TRBJ2-1	TGTGCCAGTAGTATCTCCAAACAGACCTACAATGAGCAGTTCTTC	CASSISKQTYNEQFF
NA	TRBV6-1	NA	TRBJ1-5	TGTGCCAGCAGTGCCCTACTAGGGCAGAGCAATCAGCCCCAGCATTTT	CASSALLGQSNQPQHF
TRBD2	TRBV19	once	TRBJ2-1	TGTGCCAGTAGTATAGACCTAGCGGGAGCCTACAATGAGCAGTTCTTC	CASSIDLAGAYNEQFF
NA	TRBV11-2	NA	TRBJ1-1	TGTGCCAGCAGCTTGTCAGCAGGGAACACTGAAGCTTTCTTT	CASSLSAGNTEAFF
TRBD2	TRBV19	NA	TRBJ2-6	TGTGCCAGTAGTCCTCGACTAGCGGGGCGCTCTGGGGCCAACGTCCTGACTTTC	CASSPRLAGRSGANVLTF
NA	TRBV11-2	once	TRBJ1-4	TGTGCCAGCAGCTTAACCTACCCTTCATCGGGGTCTGAGAATGAAAAACTGTTTTTT	CASSLTYPSSGSENEKLFF
NA	TRBV19	NA	TRBJ1-5	TGTGCCAGTACCCCGGGTGGGGGCAAGGTACAGCCCCAGCATTTT	CASTPGGGKVQPQHF
NA	TRBV6-5	NA	TRBJ2-7	TGTGCCAGCAGTTACTCTGGGGGACAAGCGTACGAGCAGTACTTC	CASSYSGGQAYEQYF
TRBD1	TRBV15	NA	TRBJ1-3	TGTGCCACCAGCAGGGAAACAGGGGGCGTCACCATATATTTT	CATSRETGGVTIYF
NA	TRBV2	many	TRBJ1-5	TGTGCCAGCAGTGGTCTGGGGCCAGGGCAGCCCCAGCATTTT	CASSGLGPGQPQHF
TRBD2	TRBV7-6	NA	TRBJ2-1	TGTGCCAGCAGCTTATGGACAGAGCGGGGGACTTCCTACAATGAGCAGTTCTTC	CASSLWTERGTSYNEQFF
NA	TRBV20-1	once	TRBJ2-1	TGCAGTGCTACGCCTCACAATGAGCAGTTCTTC	CSATPHNEQFF
NA	TRBV5-4	many	TRBJ1-1	TGTGCCAGCAGCTTGGACAACACTGAAGCTTTCTTT	CASSLDNTEAFF
NA	TRBV7-6	NA	TRBJ2-7	TGTGCCAGCAGCTTAGCTAGCGGCCCTGCCTCGTTCTACGAGCAGTACTTC	CASSLASGPASFYEQYF
TRBD1	TRBV7-2	NA	TRBJ2-5	TGTGCCAGCAGCTGGCCCCGGGACAGAGTTCAACAAGAGACCCAGTACTTC	CASSWPRDRVQQETQYF
TRBD1	TRBV7-9	NA	TRBJ2-1	TGTGCCAGCAGCTTTGGGAATAGGGGACCGGAGACAGGGTCAAATGAGCAGTTCTTC	CASSFGNRGPETGSNEQFF
TRBD1	TRBV4-2	NA	TRBJ1-5	TGTGCCAGCAGCCAAGTAGGACAGGGGGCAAGTCAGCCCCAGCATTTT	CASSQVGQGASQPQHF
TRBD1	TRBV5-1	NA	TRBJ1-1	TGCGCCAGCAGGGGGACAGGGTGGGACACTGAAGCTTTCTTT	CASRGTGWDTEAFF
TRBD1	TRBV23-1	few	TRBJ2-7	TGCGCCAGACAGGGGGCGCTACGCTACGAGCAGTACTTC	CARQGALRYEQYF
NA	TRBV9	NA	TRBJ2-1	TGTGCCAGCAGCGTAATTAGCACCTACAATGAGCAGTTCTTC	CASSVISTYNEQFF
NA	TRBV11-2	NA	TRBJ1-6	TGTGCCAGCAGTTCCGTTAGAGGGAATTCACCCCTCCACTTT	CASSSVRGNSPLHF
NA	TRBV11-2	NA	TRBJ2-5	TGTGCCAGCAGACGCTCTAGCGGAGGGGGTCAAGAGACCCAGTACTTC	CASRRSSGGGQETQYF
TRBD1	TRBV28	NA	TRBJ1-4	TGTGCCAGCACCCCGGACAGGGGTAGTCCGGCTAATGAAAAACTGTTTTTT	CASTPDRGSPANEKLFF
NA	TRBV7-3	many	TRBJ2-3	TGTGCCAGCAGCTTAGCCCCTCTGGGTACGCAGTATTTT	CASSLAPLGTQYF
NA	TRBV30	NA	TRBJ2-4	TGTGCCTGGAGTGTACCGGGGCTAGCCCTTACCAAAAACATTCAGTACTTC	CAWSVPGLALTKNIQYF
NA	TRBV6-5	once	TRBJ2-2	TGTGCCAGCAGTTCCCTAGAGGGATTCAACACCGGGGAGCTGTTTTTT	CASSSLEGFNTGELFF
TRBD2	TRBV7-9	NA	TRBJ2-4	TGTGCCAGCAGCCCAGGACTAGCGGGTACCAAAAACGTGTACTTC	CASSPGLAGTKNVYF
TRBD1	TRBV27	NA	TRBJ2-7	TGTGCCAGCAGTACCAGACAGGGAGTCGTGCAGTACTTC	CASSTRQGVVQYF
NA	TRBV19	few	TRBJ1-1	TGTGCCAGTAGTCCCGGGGAGGATAGGACCCCACGGGGAGCTTTCTTT	CASSPGEDRTPRGAFF
TRBD2	TRBV9	NA	TRBJ2-2	TGTGCCAGCAGCCTACCGGGACTAGCCGAGCACGGGGAGCTGTTTTTT	CASSLPGLAEHGELFF